The present T cell receptor (beta chain) was sequenced within a study of cytomegalovirus exposure and HLA in healthy donors. General observations from the study: Earlier analysis yielded a pattern in which most TCR beta V segments were productive about 87% or about 30% of the time. The authors later linked a missense DCLRE1C variant to TCR beta V- and J-gene trimming. Overall, roughly 170 TCR beta chains were annotated as cytomegalovirus-associated. Reportedly, cytomegalovirus status was diagnosed with high sensitivity and specificity.

Trimming removed 3 bases at V and 5 bases at J, with 15 bases between. Germline V gives CDR1 KGHSH, CDR2 LQKENI. The CDR3 sequence is 15 residues long. With regard to this clone: Its target is not known.

The PCR had 60 Vbeta and 13 Jbeta primers. Assay used: immunoSEQ multiplex PCR; TCRdb lists only in-frame clones, some missing. The sample contains 90,000 to 120,000 clones, around 77% of which appear only once. This TCR was sampled from a male donor in good health and CMV-seronegative. The genes are TRBV18 and TRBJ2-3, with D possibly matching TRBD1 (6 bases). Sequences were obtained from PBMCs. The CDR3 region is CASSPRTARGDTQYF. The DNA of the CDR3 is TGTGCCAGCTCACCCCGGACAGCTCGTGGAGATACGCAGTATTTT.